This T cell receptor (beta chain) was recorded in a study of T cell responses to AZD1222 COVID-19 vaccine. CDR3 length: 15 amino acids. With V trimmed by 4 bases and J by 4 bases, 10 bases remained unmatched. Germline V gives CDR1 SGHRS, CDR2 YFSETQ. The protocol was immunoSEQ multiplex PCR, while the TCRdb copy is restricted to in-frame clones and leaves out a portion. Of around 260,000 clones in the sample, 85% to 95% were seen once. Study-wide points: Scientists sampled the repertoires only once the peak T cell response had passed. Spike-specific TCR breadth and depth rose after two AZD1222 doses.

Of note for this clone: Its antigen is as yet unknown.

The TCR was taken from an adult in good health. This sample comprised peripheral blood, obtained on day 0 of AZD1222 vaccination. The J gene is TRBJ2-5, the V gene TRBV5-1; TRBD1 aligns across 7 bases. In DNA, the CDR3 is TGCGCCAGCAGCCGGGGTGGGACAGAATCAGAGACCCAGTACTTC. It specifies CASSRGGTESETQYF.